The 24 T cell receptor beta chains presented below share a single source sample, sequenced in a study of tumor-infiltrating lymphocytes in primary liver carcinoma. cDNA specific to TCR beta was made from roughly 500 ng of total RNA, with a constant-region primer employed for priming. Each TCR beta library was derived from three nested multiplex PCR rounds that employed slightly modified ARM-PCR. TRBV1-TRBV30 forward and Cbeta reverse primers drove the first two roughly 10-cycle rounds. TCRdb processed the multiplex PCR reads anew with MiXCR; each CDR3 protein has one entry. The sample carries 190,000 or so distinct CDR3 sequences, roughly two thirds recorded once. The study extracted blood RNA from unsorted whole blood and also extracted germline DNA. Input material: peripheral blood. The receptor source for this set is a woman aged 60 to 75 with primary liver carcinoma and hepatitis B virus infection.

Note on this clonotype: Since a much larger clone is just one base distant, this may be a read error. The chain is built from TRBV10-3 and TRBJ2-1, with 13 bases fitting TRBD2. The CDR3 is 17 amino acids. Germline CDR1 is ENHRY and CDR2 is SYGVKD. The CDR3 DNA follows: TGTGCCATCAGTGATACTAGCGGGAGGGCCTCCTACAGTGAGCAGTTCTTC. Encoded protein: CAISDTSGRASYSEQFF.

Notes on this clonotype: In this CDR3 the conserved last residue, phenylalanine or tryptophan, is missing, so a read error is likely. The chain combines TRBV5-8 with TRBJ1-5, with a possible D match to TRBD1 (6 bases). Germline V lookup: CDR1 SGHTS, CDR2 YDEGEE. Deletions cut 2 bases from V and 8 bases from J, with 20 bases between. There are 16 residues in the CDR3. The CDR3 coding sequence is TGTGCCAGCAGCTTAGGGCCCTCAGGGGTATTGAAGCCCCAGCATTGT. Encoded protein: CASSLGPSGVLKPQHC.

As regards this clonotype: A much larger clone lies a single base off, so this may be a read error. The gene calls are TRBV14 and TRBJ2-1; TRBD2 matches at 12 bases. The CDR3 contains 18 residues. CDR1 SGHDN and CDR2 FVKESK come from the germline V gene. For the CDR3, the DNA is TGTGCCAGCAGCCAAGCCTCGACTAGCGGGAGACCCTACAATGATCAGTTCTTC. As protein: CASSQASTSGRPYNDQFF.

Details on this clonotype: It may be a read error: a sequence one base away is much more abundant. CDR3 DNA: TGTGCCAGCAGTCAGGGACTAGCGGGAACACTGGGACCGTTTTTT. As protein: CASSQGLAGTLGPFF. The V gene is TRBV6-1, the J gene TRBJ2-2; 13 positions agree with TRBD2. The CDR3 spans 15 residues. Germline V gene data show CDR1 as MNHNS and CDR2 as SASEGT. V gave up 5 bases and J gave up 16 bases; unmatched junction bases: 13.

The count of this clonotype is one. V gene TRBV10-2 combines with J gene TRBJ2-5, with TRBD2 matching 7 bases. The CDR3 consists of 15 residues. Germline CDR1 reads WSHSY; CDR2 reads SAAADI. Unmatched junction bases numbered 19, after V lost 11 bases and J lost 7 bases. The CDR3 sequence is CAGTTEWEGRGTQYF. The CDR3, as DNA: TGCGCCGGCACCACGGAGTGGGAGGGCCGGGGGACCCAGTACTTC.

This clonotype was seen repeatedly, ten times or more. The V gene is TRBV4-1, the J gene TRBJ2-1; D gene uncertain. The germline V and J ends were trimmed by 2 bases and 0 bases, with 11 bases remaining between them. The germline CDR1 and CDR2 sequences are MGHRA and YSYEKL. The CDR3 loop spans 16 amino acids. CDR3 bases: TGCGCCAGCAGCCAATTTAACGATGTCTCCTACAATGAGCAGTTCTTC. Its translation is CASSQFNDVSYNEQFF.

As to this clonotype: Given a much more abundant clone one base away, this may be a read error. The rearrangement uses TRBV29-1 and TRBJ2-1; unclear D gene. From germline, CDR1 is SQVTM and CDR2 ANQGSEA. There are 11 residues in the CDR3. V lost 7 bases to trimming and J lost 2 bases, with 6 bases between them. The CDR3 DNA sequence: TGCAGCGGGGCCCCCTACAATGAGCAGTTCTTC. Amino acid sequence: CSGAPYNEQFF.

About this clonotype: Relative to the germline gene, one junction end is altered; a read error may explain this. The rearrangement links TRBV11-2 to TRBJ2-2; D is tentatively TRBD1 or TRBD2 (5 bases each). CDR1 SGHAT and CDR2 FQNNGV come from the germline V gene. This CDR3 has 16 amino acids. The CDR3: CVSRDGRNTNTGELFF. The CDR3 DNA is TGTGTCAGCAGGGACGGACGCAACACGAACACTGGGGAGCTGTTTTTT.

V gene TRBV6-1 combines with J gene TRBJ2-3, with D hard to call. CDR3 length equals 14 residues. Trimming shortened V by 7 bases and J by 0 bases, and 11 bases separated the two germline ends. Germline lookup yields CDR1 MNHNS and CDR2 SASEGT. The CDR3 DNA sequence: TGTGCCAGCAAAGGGCCTAGGAGCACAGATACGCAGTATTTT. It specifies CASKGPRSTDTQYF.

This clonotype was counted a few times. The rearrangement links TRBV5-4 to TRBJ2-3, with 7 bases aligning to TRBD1. The germline CDR1 and CDR2 sequences are SGHNT and YYREEE (reference sequence). V lost 5 bases to trimming and J lost 0 bases; unmatched junction nucleotides: 9. The CDR3 contains 16 residues. The CDR3 DNA is TGTGCCAGCAGACGGGACAGTAGACCTAGCACAGATACGCAGTATTTT. It codes for CASRRDSRPSTDTQYF.

Note on this clonotype: One end of the junction does not line up with germline, which may come from a read error. The chain links TRBV11-2 to TRBJ2-1, with D perhaps TRBD2 (5 bases). The CDR3 sequence is 16 residues long. The germline CDR1 and CDR2 sequences are SGHAT and FQNNGV. Here the CDR3 DNA reads TGCGCCAGCAGCTTAGAGCGGATGAGCTCCTACTATGAACAGTTCTTC. The encoded protein is CASSLERMSSYYEQFF.

A word on this clonotype: One end of the junction does not line up with germline, which may come from a read error. The chain is built from TRBV11-3 and TRBJ2-1; no reliable D call. The CDR3 is made up of 12 amino acids. CDR1 is SGHNT and CDR2 is YENEEA in the germline V gene. CDR3 in amino acids: CASSSKFDEQLF. As DNA, the CDR3 is TGTGCTAGCAGCTCCAAATTCGATGAGCAGCTCTTC.

Remarks on this clonotype: The junction shows a germline mismatch at one end, possibly a read error. V and J are TRBV11-1 and TRBJ1-1; the D gene is possibly TRBD1 (5 bases). The CDR3 covers 13 residues. Germline loops: CDR1 SGHAT, CDR2 FQDESV (reference sequence). CDR3 nucleotide sequence: TGTACCAGCAGCTTAAATCACGCAGGGTACGCTCTCTTT. This gives the protein CTSSLNHAGYALF.

Written as DNA, the CDR3 is TGTGCCAGTAGTATAGCTCTCGGACTAGCGGGAGGGTTGGCCGGGGAGCTGTTTTTT. Translating it yields CASSIALGLAGGLAGELFF. The chain joins TRBV19 to TRBJ2-2, with 15 bases fitting TRBD2. In germline, CDR1 is LNHDA, CDR2 SQIVND (reference sequence). The CDR3 consists of 19 residues. After removal of 1 base from V and 6 bases from J, the junction contained 9 bases not matched to a gene.

The chain combines TRBV10-1 with TRBJ2-1; D remains unclear. Germline CDR1 is WNHNN and CDR2 is SYGVQD (reference sequence). This CDR3 region has 13 residues. Deletions cut 0 bases from V and 4 bases from J, with 4 bases between. The CDR3 DNA reads TGCGCCAGCAGTGAGTCCCTTTACAATGAGCAGTTCTTC. Its translation: CASSESLYNEQFF.

A remark on this clonotype: Sequence at one end of the junction differs from germline and may be a read error. This chain uses TRBV11-2 with TRBJ1-3, with a weak D call TRBD1 (5 bases). The CDR3 contains 18 residues. CDR1 is SGHAT and CDR2 is FQNNGV in the germline V gene. CDR3 nucleotides: TGTGCCAGCAGCCCCGGGGCGGGGCAAAGCATCTCTGGAAACACCACATATTTT. Its translation: CASSPGAGQSISGNTTYF.

This clonotype was seen a few times. The chain employs TRBV28 and TRBJ1-6; D unclear. CDR1 and CDR2 (germline): MDHEN, SYDVKM. Trimming stripped 3 bases from V and 4 bases from J, with 10 bases between. The CDR3 loop spans 15 amino acids. CDR3: CASSLGGLYNSPLHF. The CDR3, as DNA: TGTGCCAGCAGTTTGGGAGGGCTTTATAATTCACCCCTCCACTTT.

Note on this clonotype: A much larger clone differs from this one at a single base, so this may be a read error. V gene TRBV6-5 combines with J gene TRBJ2-5, with 7 nucleotides matching TRBD1. Germline-derived CDR1 and CDR2 are MNHEY and SVGAGI. CDR3 length equals 14 residues. The CDR3 coding sequence is TGTGCCAACAGTTACAGGGGCGGACAAGAGACCCAGTACTTC. This codes for CANSYRGGQETQYF.

Note on this clonotype: One junction end does not reproduce the germline sequence, and a read error may be involved. The J gene is TRBJ2-2, the V gene TRBV19, with D perhaps TRBD1 (5 bases). The CDR3 sequence is 14 residues long. From germline, CDR1 is LNHDA and CDR2 SQIVND (reference sequence). This CDR3 is CASQPQGNTGELFF. In DNA form, the CDR3 reads TGTGCCAGTCAACCCCAGGGTAACACAGGGGAGCTGTTTTTT.

V gene TRBV20-1 combines with J gene TRBJ2-1; D is ambiguous. V shed 0 bases and J shed 4 bases, with 1 base lying between them. Germline V gene lookup returns CDR1 DFQATT and CDR2 SNEGSKA (reference sequence). There are 11 residues in the CDR3. The CDR3 here is CSAREYNEQFF. In DNA form, the CDR3 reads TGCAGTGCTAGAGAATACAATGAGCAGTTCTTC.

With regard to this clonotype: The CDR3 ends on some other residue instead of the conserved phenylalanine or tryptophan, so this is likely a read error. The DNA is left out, because the CDR3 cannot be placed on it with certainty; the CDR3 is given as TCRdb lists it. This chain joins TRBV18 and TRBJ1-1; the table assigns TRBD1, which was not confirmed against the DNA. CDR1 and CDR2 (germline): KGHSH, LQKENI. The CDR3 region is 15 residues in length, termini included. The CDR3: CASSPRAGQGVPESR.

V is TRBV5-4 and J is TRBJ1-2; D is possibly TRBD1 (6 bases). Germline assignment: CDR1 SGHNT and CDR2 YYREEE (reference sequence). This CDR3 is 15 amino acids long. The germline V and J ends were trimmed by 5 bases and 3 bases, with 17 bases remaining between them. The CDR3 loop reads CASRARQAPDYGYTF. CDR3 DNA sequence: TGTGCCAGCAGGGCGCGACAGGCCCCGGACTATGGCTACACCTTC.

In the case of this clonotype: This could be a read error, since a much larger clone is one nucleotide away. V and J are TRBV6-1 and TRBJ1-5, with 9 bases aligning to TRBD1. Germline V gives CDR1 MNHNS, CDR2 SASEGT. The CDR3 is made up of 16 amino acids. The CDR3 loop reads CASRDRGLYSNHPQHF. As DNA, the CDR3 is TGTGCCAGCAGGGACAGGGGCCTCTATAGCAATCATCCCCAGCATTTT.

As concerns this clonotype: A read error is possible here, since a much larger clone lies one base away. The CDR3 does not end in the conserved phenylalanine or tryptophan, so this is likely a read error. The chain uses TRBV12-3 or TRBV12-4 and TRBJ1-5; D not certain. Trimming stripped 7 bases from V and 2 bases from J, with 6 bases between. The CDR3 is made up of 12 amino acids. The CDR3 DNA is TGTGCCAGCACAACAGGCAATCAGCCCCAGCATTAT. As protein: CASTTGNQPQHY.